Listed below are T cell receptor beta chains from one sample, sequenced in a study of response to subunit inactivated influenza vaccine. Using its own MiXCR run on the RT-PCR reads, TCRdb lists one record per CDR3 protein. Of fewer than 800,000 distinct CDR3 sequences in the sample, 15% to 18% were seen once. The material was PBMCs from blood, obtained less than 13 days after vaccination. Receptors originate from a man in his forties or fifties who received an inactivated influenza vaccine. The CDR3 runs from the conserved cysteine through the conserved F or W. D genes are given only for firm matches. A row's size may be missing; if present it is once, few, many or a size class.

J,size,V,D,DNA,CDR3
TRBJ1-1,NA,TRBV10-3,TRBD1,TGTGCCACACATCGGACAGGGGACACTGAAGCTTTCTTT,CATHRTGDTEAFF
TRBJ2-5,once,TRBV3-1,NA,TGTGCCAGCAGCCAAGTAGGGCGGGGGCACCAGGAGACCCAGTACTTC,CASSQVGRGHQETQYF
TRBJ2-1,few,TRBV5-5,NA,TGTGCCAGCAGCTCCCCTCCCCGGTCCTACAATGAGCAGTTCTTC,CASSSPPRSYNEQFF
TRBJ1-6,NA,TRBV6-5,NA,TGTGCCAGCAGTTACTCCGGAGACAGGAGGAATTTCCACTTT,CASSYSGDRRNFHF
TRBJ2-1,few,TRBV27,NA,TGTGCCAGCAGTTTATCCGCCACCTACCTCAACAATGAGCAGTTCTTC,CASSLSATYLNNEQFF
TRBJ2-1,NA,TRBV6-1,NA,TGTGCCAGCAGACGAGGGGTCCACCGCGCTCGAACTTCCTACAATGAGCAGTTCTTC,CASRRGVHRARTSYNEQFF
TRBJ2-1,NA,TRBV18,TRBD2,TGTGCCAGCTCACCAAGCCTAGCGGTCTACAATGAGCAGTTCTTC,CASSPSLAVYNEQFF
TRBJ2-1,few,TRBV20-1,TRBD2,TGCAGTGCTAGAGATTTGCTAGCGGGGGGATATGAGCAGTTCTTC,CSARDLLAGGYEQFF
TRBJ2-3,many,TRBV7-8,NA,TGTGCCAGCAGCTCTCCTTGGGGAGTCAGCACAGATACGCAGTATTTT,CASSSPWGVSTDTQYF
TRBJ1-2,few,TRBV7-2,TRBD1,TGTGCCAGCAGCCTCTCCTATGATTGGGAGACAGGGCAAGGCTACACCTTC,CASSLSYDWETGQGYTF
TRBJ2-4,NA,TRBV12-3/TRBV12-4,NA,TGTGCCAGCAGTTTAGGGGGAGTGGGCAAAAACATTCAGTACTTC,CASSLGGVGKNIQYF
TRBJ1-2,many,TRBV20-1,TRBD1,TGCAGTGCCGAGACAGGGGTGTATGGCTACACCTTC,CSAETGVYGYTF
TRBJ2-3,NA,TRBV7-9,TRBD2,TGTGCCAGCAGCTTACAACTAGCGGCAGCCACAGATACGCAGTATTTT,CASSLQLAAATDTQYF
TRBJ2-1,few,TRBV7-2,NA,TGTGCCAGCAGCTTTATAGCTGGAGGCCCCTACAATGAGCAGTTCTTC,CASSFIAGGPYNEQFF
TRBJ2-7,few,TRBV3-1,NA,TGTGCCAGCAGCCAAGAGAGAGAGGTTACCTACGAGCAGTACTTC,CASSQEREVTYEQYF
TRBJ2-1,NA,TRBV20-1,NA,TGCAGTGCTCCTGCGCACTACAATGAGCAGTTCTTC,CSAPAHYNEQFF
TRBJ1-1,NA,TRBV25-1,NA,TGTGCCAGTAAGGGTAGCGGAATGAACACTGAAGCTTTCTTT,CASKGSGMNTEAFF
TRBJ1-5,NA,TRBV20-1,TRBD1,TGCAGTGCCGGACAGGGGGCAGGGCAGCCCCAGCATTTT,CSAGQGAGQPQHF
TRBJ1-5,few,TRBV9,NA,TGTGCCAGCAGCGTAGCCGGTGATAGCAATCAGCCCCAGCATTTT,CASSVAGDSNQPQHF
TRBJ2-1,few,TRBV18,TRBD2,TGTGCCAGCTCACCCCTGACTAGCGTTAGTTTCAATGAGCAGTTCTTC,CASSPLTSVSFNEQFF
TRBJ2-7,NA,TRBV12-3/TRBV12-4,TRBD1,TGTGCCAGCAGTCAAAGGACAGGGGGAAGTACCGAGCAGTACTTC,CASSQRTGGSTEQYF
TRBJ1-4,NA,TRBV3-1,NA,TGTGCCAGCAGCCAAAAATGGAACCTTCCTAATGAAAAACTGTTTTTT,CASSQKWNLPNEKLFF
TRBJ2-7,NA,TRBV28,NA,TGTGCCAGTCGCACTTACTCCCAGGGGTTCTACGAGCAGTACTTC,CASRTYSQGFYEQYF
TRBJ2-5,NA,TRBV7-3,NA,TGTGCCAGCAGTCTTAGTGAGGAGACCCAGTACTTC,CASSLSEETQYF
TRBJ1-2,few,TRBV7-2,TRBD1,TGTGCCAGCAGCTTAGGGGACAGGGGGCAGGATGGCTACACCTTC,CASSLGDRGQDGYTF
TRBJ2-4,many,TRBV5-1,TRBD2,TGCGCCAGCAGCTTATTAGCGGGAGTGGCCAAAAACATTCAGTACTTC,CASSLLAGVAKNIQYF
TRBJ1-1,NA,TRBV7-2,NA,TGTGCCAGCAGAAGCTGGACAGCAAACACTGAAGCTTTCTTT,CASRSWTANTEAFF
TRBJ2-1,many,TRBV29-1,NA,TGCAGCGTTGAAAGGCGGAATAACAATGAGCAGTTCTTC,CSVERRNNNEQFF
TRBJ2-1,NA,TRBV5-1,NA,TGCGCCAGCAGCTTGGGTCAGAGGGTTTTGATCCCCTACAATGAGCAGTTCTTC,CASSLGQRVLIPYNEQFF
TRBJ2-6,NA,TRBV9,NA,TGTGCCAGCAGCGTAGGAGGACACTCTGGGGCCAACGTCCTGACTTTC,CASSVGGHSGANVLTF
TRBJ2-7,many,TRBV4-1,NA,TGTGCCAGCAGCCTATCCGGGACGGGATCCTACGAGCAGTACTTC,CASSLSGTGSYEQYF
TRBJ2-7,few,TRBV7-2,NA,TGTGCCAGCAGCTTAGGGGCGGGGACATGGTCCTACGAGCAGTACTTC,CASSLGAGTWSYEQYF
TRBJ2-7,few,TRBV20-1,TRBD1,TGCAGTGCTTATACCCGGGACAGGGACTCCTCTCCGCAGTACTTC,CSAYTRDRDSSPQYF
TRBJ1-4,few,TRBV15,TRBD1,TGTGCCACCAGCAGAGGCCCCGGACAGGCCCCTGAAAAACTGTTTTTT,CATSRGPGQAPEKLFF
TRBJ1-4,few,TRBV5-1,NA,TGCGCCAGCAGCTTGGGCCCCCCCGCGGCTAATGAAAAACTGTTTTTT,CASSLGPPAANEKLFF
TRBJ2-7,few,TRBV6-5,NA,TGTGCCAGCAGTTACTCGAGGGGAAATGCCTACGAGCAGTACTTC,CASSYSRGNAYEQYF
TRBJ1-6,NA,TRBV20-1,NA,TGCAGTGCTAGAGACTCCCGGGACTTGAGCTCCTATAATTCACCCCTCCACTTT,CSARDSRDLSSYNSPLHF
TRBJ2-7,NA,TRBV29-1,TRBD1,TGCAGCGTTGAAGGGGACAGGACAAACGAGCAGTACTTC,CSVEGDRTNEQYF
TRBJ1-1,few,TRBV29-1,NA,TGCAGCGTCCGAGGATCCCCGATGAACACTGAAGCTTTCTTT,CSVRGSPMNTEAFF
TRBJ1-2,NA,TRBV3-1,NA,TGTGCCAGCAGCCAAGAAGGCAGAAGGGATGGCTACACCTTC,CASSQEGRRDGYTF
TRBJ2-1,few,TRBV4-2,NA,TGTGCCAGCAGCCCACAGTGGGCTAGCGTTGACAATGAGCAGTTCTTC,CASSPQWASVDNEQFF
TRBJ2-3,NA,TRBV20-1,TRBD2,TGCAGTGCTAGAGCTCCCGGGACTAGCGGGGGGGCAGCGACAGATACGCAGTATTTT,CSARAPGTSGGAATDTQYF
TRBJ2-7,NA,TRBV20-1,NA,TGCAGTGCTAGAGATCAGAGAGACACGGTGGTTTACGAGCAGTACTTC,CSARDQRDTVVYEQYF
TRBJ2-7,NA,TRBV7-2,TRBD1,TGTGCCAGCAGCTTAGGGCAGGGGGCCTCCGAGCAGTACTTC,CASSLGQGASEQYF
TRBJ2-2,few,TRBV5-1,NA,TGCGCCAGCAGCTCGAGCCAATTATCCGGGGAGCTGTTTTTT,CASSSSQLSGELFF